This T cell receptor beta chain was sequenced in a study of blood T cell repertoires in COVID-19. Study as a whole: Whether acute or convalescent, the COVID-19 samples came from the United States, Italy and Spain. Nucleic acid was either cDNA or gDNA, and it came from T cells, B-cell-depleted T cells, or PBMCs.

CDR1 is SGHTA and CDR2 is FQGNSA in the germline V gene. V dropped 3 bases and J dropped 3; count of bases not matched to a gene: 9. The CDR3 length is 16 residues. Method: immunoSEQ multiplex PCR; TCRdb's copy keeps in-frame clones and lacks some. The repertoire has approximately 150,000 clones, more than 80% of them found once; the top ten carry 2.2%. The sequenced material came from peripheral blood. The chain carries TRBV7-2 and TRBJ2-5, with TRBD2 matching 8 bases. The TCR sequence derives from a man aged 65 to 79 with acute or convalescent COVID-19. CDR3 in DNA: TGTGCCAGCAGCTTTAATAGCGGGGCCGGCGAAGAGACCCAGTACTTC. This codes for CASSFNSGAGEETQYF.